The 18 T cell receptor beta chains presented below share a single source sample, sequenced in a study of T cell changes during pregnancy in multiple sclerosis. Generated by immunoSEQ multiplex PCR, the TCRdb table keeps only in-frame clones and is missing some. Here the sample spans more than 85,000 clones, 94% being singletons. The material was peripheral blood, obtained before pregnancy. The origin of the receptors is a female donor with multiple sclerosis, enrolled in a pregnancy study.

This clone occurred once. The genes are TRBV9 and TRBJ2-7, with 9 nucleotides matching TRBD1. After removal of 0 bases from V and 6 bases from J, the junction contained 7 bases not matched to a gene. The length of the CDR3 is 15 residues. The germline gives CDR1 SGDLS, CDR2 YYNGEE. This CDR3 is CASSVDRGRFSEQYF. CDR3 nucleotide sequence: TGTGCCAGCAGCGTAGACAGGGGGCGATTTTCCGAGCAGTACTTC. The whole variable domain, remainder taken from reference TRBV9 and TRBJ2-7, is DSGVTQTPKHLITATGQRVTLRCSPRSGDLSVYWYQQSLDQGLQFLIQYYNGEERAKGNILERFSAQQFPDLHSELNLSSLELGDSALYFCASSVDRGRFSEQYFGPGTRLTVT.

The genes are TRBV29-1 and TRBJ2-7, with 11 nucleotides matching TRBD2. CDR3 length: 15 residues. CDR1 and CDR2 from the germline V gene are SQVTM and ANQGSEA. V shed 1 base and J 6 bases; nucleotides not matched to a gene: 8. The CDR3 loop is CSVEAGLAEVSEQYF. In nucleotides, the CDR3 is TGCAGCGTTGAAGCGGGACTAGCGGAAGTCTCCGAGCAGTACTTC.

The CDR3 coding sequence is TGTGCCAGCAGCTGGGGACAGGGGGCGGATGAGCAGTTCTTC. It codes for CASSWGQGADEQFF. The chain is built from TRBV7-9 and TRBJ2-1; 12 bases match TRBD1. Looked up from germline, CDR1 is SEHNR and CDR2 is FQNEAQ (reference sequence). The CDR3 covers 14 residues. The V and J ends lost 4 bases and 8 bases, in that order; junction bases with no gene match: 3.

On this clone itself: One end of the junction varies from germline; a read error may be responsible. The rearrangement uses TRBV7-9 and TRBJ2-7; TRBD2 matches at 7 bases. There are 13 residues in the CDR3. The germline V gene has CDR1 SEHNR and CDR2 FQNEAQ (reference sequence). The CDR3 nucleotides read TGTGCCAGCACCTTAGGTCTGGGGAGGGGACAGTACTTC. Protein: CASTLGLGRGQYF.

This clone appeared once. The rearrangement joins TRBV5-1 to TRBJ1-4; 9 nucleotides align to TRBD1. The CDR3 covers 15 residues. The ends lost 4 bases at V and 6 bases at J; junction bases unmatched: 7. The germline V gene has CDR1 SGHRS and CDR2 YFSETQ. The CDR3 loop reads CASSLSGTGYEKLFF. CDR3 sequence (DNA): TGCGCCAGCAGCCTGTCGGGGACAGGGTATGAAAAACTGTTTTTT. Supplemented by reference TRBV5-1 and TRBJ1-4, the full variable domain reads KAGVTQTPRYLIKTRGQQVTLSCSPISGHRSVSWYQQTPGQGLQFLFEYFSETQRNKGNFPGRFSGRQFSNSRSEMNVSTLELGDSALYLCASSLSGTGYEKLFFGSGTQLSVL.

The count of this clone is one. The chain recombines TRBV11-2 with TRBJ2-7, with 10 nucleotides matching TRBD2. CDR1 SGHAT and CDR2 FQNNGV come from the germline V gene. The CDR3 loop spans 18 amino acids. V dropped 3 bases and J dropped 6; count of bases not matched to a gene: 17. The CDR3: CASSLNSLSSGRQIEQYF. CDR3 bases: TGTGCCAGCAGCTTGAACTCACTATCTAGCGGGAGACAAATCGAGCAGTACTTC.

The chain uses TRBV5-1 and TRBJ2-1; the match to TRBD1 covers 9 bases. The CDR3 totals 15 residues. Germline V gene lookup returns CDR1 SGHRS and CDR2 YFSETQ. With 4 bases clipped from V and 4 bases from J, the junction kept 6 bases outside the gene matches. The CDR3: CASSPTGGAYNEQFF. The CDR3 DNA sequence: TGCGCCAGCAGCCCGACAGGGGGGGCTTACAATGAGCAGTTCTTC.

V usage is TRBV13 and J usage is TRBJ2-1; D possibly corresponds to TRBD2 (7 bases). Trimming left V 8 bases short and J 0 bases short, with 20 bases between. Germline CDR1 PRHDT, CDR2 FYEKMQ (reference sequence). The CDR3 sequence is 17 residues long. CDR3 sequence reads: CASQEGGGAISYNEQFF. In nucleotides, the CDR3 is TGTGCCAGCCAAGAAGGGGGGGGAGCGATCTCCTACAATGAGCAGTTCTTC.

This clone was seen a single time. This rearrangement joins TRBV5-6 to TRBJ1-6, with unresolved D. There are 15 residues in the CDR3. V was clipped by 0 bases and J by 5 bases, with 9 bases between them. The V gene's germline CDR1 is SGHDT and CDR2 YYEEEE. The CDR3 DNA is TGTGCCAGCAGCTTGGTGTTTGAGGATAATTCACCCCTCCACTTT. Translation: CASSLVFEDNSPLHF. Supplemented by reference TRBV5-6 and TRBJ1-6, the full variable domain reads DAGVTQSPTHLIKTRGQQVTLRCSPKSGHDTVSWYQQALGQGPQFIFQYYEEEERQRGNFPDRFSGHQFPNYSSELNVNALLLGDSALYLCASSLVFEDNSPLHFGNGTRLTVT.

The V call is TRBV27, the J call TRBJ2-1; 9 bases fit TRBD2. The V gene end was trimmed by 8 bases and the J gene end by 3 bases; junction bases not matched to a gene: 14. The CDR3 is made up of 17 amino acids. Germline V CDR1 and CDR2: MNHEY, SMNVEV (reference sequence). CDR3 loop: CASGRRASGDFYNEQFF. CDR3 in DNA: TGTGCCAGCGGGAGGAGGGCTAGCGGGGACTTCTACAATGAGCAGTTCTTC.

The gene calls are TRBV30 and TRBJ2-1; possible D gene TRBD2, 5 bases. This CDR3 spans 13 amino acids. V lost 0 bases and J 10 bases, leaving 13 bases between the germline ends. Germline CDR1 and CDR2: GTSNPN and SVGIG (reference sequence). CDR3: CAWSVLSGGEQFF. CDR3 sequence (DNA): TGTGCCTGGAGTGTACTCAGCGGTGGAGAGCAGTTCTTC.

The chain uses TRBV27 and TRBJ2-3, with no clear D. Trimming removed 5 bases at V and 1 base at J, with 10 bases between. Germline values: CDR1 MNHEY, CDR2 SMNVEV (reference sequence). This CDR3 is 14 amino acids long. The CDR3 DNA reads TGTGCCAGCAGTCCGTCCTACGGCACAGATACGCAGTATTTT. This sequence encodes CASSPSYGTDTQYF.

This clone showed up just a few times. The chain recombines TRBV19 with TRBJ1-2; 7 positions agree with TRBD1. Germline V gene sequence: CDR1 LNHDA, CDR2 SQIVND (reference sequence). V lost 7 bases and J lost 8; bases outside the gene matches: 7. The CDR3 consists of 12 residues. The CDR3 sequence is CASNLGQRGYTF. CDR3 nucleotides: TGTGCCAGTAATCTGGGACAGCGAGGCTACACCTTC.

V and J are TRBV6-1 and TRBJ1-2; TRBD1 matches 7 bases. Looked up from germline, CDR1 is MNHNS and CDR2 is SASEGT. This CDR3 comprises 12 residues. Unmatched junction bases numbered 5, after V lost 11 bases and J lost 2 bases. CDR3 DNA: TGTGCCGGTGAGGGACAGAACTATGGCTACACCTTC. Amino acid sequence: CAGEGQNYGYTF.

The chain has TRBV4-3 and TRBJ2-7, with TRBD2 identical over 7 bases. The CDR3 extends over 17 amino acids. The germline V gene encodes CDR1 LGHNA and CDR2 YSLEER. The V segment lost 1 base and the J segment 4 bases; nucleotides outside the gene matches: 13. The CDR3 here is CASSQGPTAGVDYEQYF. The CDR3 DNA sequence: TGCGCCAGCAGCCAAGGCCCAACTGCGGGAGTTGATTACGAGCAGTACTTC.

The genes are TRBV27 and TRBJ2-1, with 12 bases aligning to TRBD2. CDR1 and CDR2 from the germline V gene are MNHEY and SMNVEV (reference sequence). Losses at the gene ends were 5 bases for V and 6 bases for J; bases not matched to a gene: 8. CDR3 length: 16 amino acids. The CDR3 DNA reads TGTGCCAGCAGTGACCTAGCGGGAGGGATAACCAATGAGCAGTTCTTC. It is translated as CASSDLAGGITNEQFF.

This rearrangement joins TRBV11-2 to TRBJ2-7, with a weak D call TRBD2 (6 bases). CDR3 length: 14 residues. CDR1 and CDR2 (germline): SGHAT, FQNNGV. Trimming pared 4 bases from V and 2 bases from J, leaving 12 bases between. The CDR3 DNA follows: TGTGCCAGCAGCTCGGATGGGAGGACCTACGAGCAGTACTTC. Translation: CASSSDGRTYEQYF.

This clone was observed once. J is TRBJ1-2 and V is TRBV28; the D gene is possibly TRBD1 (6 bases). The CDR3 runs 14 residues. Germline V gene sequence: CDR1 MDHEN, CDR2 SYDVKM. V gave up 5 bases and J gave up 4 bases, with 14 bases separating them. CDR3 DNA sequence: TGTGCCAGCAGTGTCAGGGGAAATCTCTATGGCTACACCTTC. Translated, it gives CASSVRGNLYGYTF.